Listed here is a single T cell receptor (beta chain). This entry is derived from a study of cytomegalovirus exposure and HLA in healthy donors. In the PCR, 60 Vbeta and 13 Jbeta primers were used. The assay was immunoSEQ multiplex PCR, and TCRdb's table has in-frame clones only and misses some. The sample gives approximately 170,000 clones, 76% of which show up once; 0.65% to 0.95% is in the top ten. The sequence derives from a female donor in good health and CMV-seronegative. Sample: PBMCs.

CDR3 DNA: TGTGCCAGCTTCCCGGCGTTGGGGCGTCAAGAGACCCAGTACTTC. Amino acids: CASFPALGRQETQYF. This chain links TRBV28 with TRBJ2-5, with D maybe TRBD1 (5 bases). CDR3 length equals 15 residues. V gave up 8 bases and J gave up 2 bases, with 18 bases separating them. CDR1 and CDR2 from the germline V gene are MDHEN and SYDVKM.